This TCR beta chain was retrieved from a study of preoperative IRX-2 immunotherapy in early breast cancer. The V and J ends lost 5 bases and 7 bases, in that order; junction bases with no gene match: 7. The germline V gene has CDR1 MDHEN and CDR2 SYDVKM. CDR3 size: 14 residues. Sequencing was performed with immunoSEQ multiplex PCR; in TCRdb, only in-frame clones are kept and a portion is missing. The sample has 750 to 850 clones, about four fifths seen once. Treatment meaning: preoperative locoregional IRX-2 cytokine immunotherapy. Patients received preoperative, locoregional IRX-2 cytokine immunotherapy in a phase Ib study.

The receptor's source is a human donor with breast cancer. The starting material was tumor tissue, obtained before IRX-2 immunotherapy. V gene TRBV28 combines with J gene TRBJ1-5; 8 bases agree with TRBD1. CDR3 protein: CASSPRTGSQPQHF. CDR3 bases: TGTGCCAGCAGTCCTCGGACAGGGAGCCAGCCCCAGCATTTT.